This record concerns one T cell receptor beta chain sequence. No DNA is given; TCRdb re-called the 5' RACE reads and lists each CDR3 protein once. Its clone listing holds 300,000 to 350,000 distinct CDR3 sequences. This entry belongs to a study of monozygotic twins with inflammatory bowel disease. Germline V lookup: CDR1 SGHRS, CDR2 YFSETQ. This CDR3 is built from 12 residues. Source material: blood. The chain employs TRBV5-1 and TRBJ2-2. The sequence was collected from a human donor with ulcerative colitis or Crohn's disease, or a healthy co-twin of an affected twin (not recorded which). The CDR3: CASSLSGGELFF. The complete variable domain, with remaining parts taken from reference TRBV5-1 and TRBJ2-2, reads KAGVTQTPRYLIKTRGQQVTLSCSPISGHRSVSWYQQTPGQGLQFLFEYFSETQRNKGNFPGRFSGRQFSNSRSEMNVSTLELGDSALYLCASSLSGGELFFGEGSRLTVL.